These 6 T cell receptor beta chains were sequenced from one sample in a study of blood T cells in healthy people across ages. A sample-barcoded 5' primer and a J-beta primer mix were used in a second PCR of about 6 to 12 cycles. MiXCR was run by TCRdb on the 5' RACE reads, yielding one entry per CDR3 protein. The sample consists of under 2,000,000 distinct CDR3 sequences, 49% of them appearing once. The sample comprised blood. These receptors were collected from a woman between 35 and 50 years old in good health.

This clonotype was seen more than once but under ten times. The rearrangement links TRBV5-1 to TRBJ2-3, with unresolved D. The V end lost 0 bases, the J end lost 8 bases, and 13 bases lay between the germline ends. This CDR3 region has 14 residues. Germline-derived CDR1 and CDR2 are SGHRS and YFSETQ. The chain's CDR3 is CASSLDAVGGTQYF. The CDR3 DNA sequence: TGCGCCAGCAGCTTGGACGCCGTAGGTGGTACGCAGTATTTT. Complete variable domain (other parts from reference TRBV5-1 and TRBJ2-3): KAGVTQTPRYLIKTRGQQVTLSCSPISGHRSVSWYQQTPGQGLQFLFEYFSETQRNKGNFPGRFSGRQFSNSRSEMNVSTLELGDSALYLCASSLDAVGGTQYFGPGTRLTVL.

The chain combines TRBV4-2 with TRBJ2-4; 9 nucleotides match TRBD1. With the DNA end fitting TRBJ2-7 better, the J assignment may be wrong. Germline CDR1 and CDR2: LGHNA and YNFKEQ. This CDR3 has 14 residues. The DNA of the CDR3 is TGTGCCAGCAGCCGGACAGGGGCCATCTACGAGCAGTACTTC. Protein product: CASSRTGAIYEQYF.

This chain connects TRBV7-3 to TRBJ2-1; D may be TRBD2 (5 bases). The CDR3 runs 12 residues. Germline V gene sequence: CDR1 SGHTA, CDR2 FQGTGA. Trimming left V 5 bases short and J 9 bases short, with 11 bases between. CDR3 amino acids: CASSREIGEQFF. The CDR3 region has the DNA TGTGCCAGCAGCAGGGAGATCGGTGAGCAGTTCTTC.

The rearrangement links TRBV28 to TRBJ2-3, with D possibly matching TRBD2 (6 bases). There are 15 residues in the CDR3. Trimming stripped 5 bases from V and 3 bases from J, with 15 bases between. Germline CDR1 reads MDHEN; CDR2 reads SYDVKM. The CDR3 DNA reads TGTGCCAGCAGTCGACTAGACTCTGAGACAGATACGCAGTATTTT. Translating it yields CASSRLDSETDTQYF. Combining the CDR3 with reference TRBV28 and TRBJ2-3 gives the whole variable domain DVKVTQSSRYLVKRTGEKVFLECVQDMDHENMFWYRQDPGLGLRLIYFSYDVKMKEKGDIPEGYSVSREKKERFSLILESASTNQTSMYLCASSRLDSETDTQYFGPGTRLTVL.

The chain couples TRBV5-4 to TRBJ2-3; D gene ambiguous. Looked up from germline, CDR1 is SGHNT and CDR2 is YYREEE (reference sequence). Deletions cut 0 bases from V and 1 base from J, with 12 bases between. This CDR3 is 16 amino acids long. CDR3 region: CASSLDPTSRTDTQYF. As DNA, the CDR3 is TGTGCCAGCAGCTTGGATCCGACATCCCGCACAGATACGCAGTATTTT.

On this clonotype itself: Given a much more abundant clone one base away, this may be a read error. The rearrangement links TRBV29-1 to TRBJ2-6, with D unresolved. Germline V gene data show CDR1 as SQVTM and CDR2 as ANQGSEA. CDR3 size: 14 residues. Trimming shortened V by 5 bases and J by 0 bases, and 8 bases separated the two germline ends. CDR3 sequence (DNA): TGCAGCGTTCAGAGCGACTCTGGGGCCAACGTCCTGACTTTC. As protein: CSVQSDSGANVLTF.